The clone carrying this TCR beta chain was found a few times. Its antigen is unidentified. The sample belongs to a study of identical twins. General observations from the study: Its conclusions, products of cross-sectional statistical analysis, did not come from following the same donors. The study found weaker excess twin sharing in beta out-of-frame sequences.

Every sampled donor was Caucasian and healthy. TCRdb called the 5' RACE reads again in MiXCR, with one record for every CDR3 protein. The table records around 690,000 distinct CDR3 sequences, less than 25% of them present only once. The CDR3 consists of 10 residues. Trimming took off 10 bases at V and 8 bases at J, with 11 bases between the two ends. CDR1 and CDR2 from the germline V gene are ENHRY and SYGVKD. These data are also associated with another study on T cells expressing NK-cell markers. Turning to that study: NKG2C+ dominant clonotype frequencies in six or seven donors were roughly 1.0-7.5% of CD8+ T cells.

The chain combines TRBV10-3 with TRBJ1-1, with a possible D match to TRBD1 (6 bases). The clonotype comes from a young woman in good health. Sequenced: PBMCs. The CDR3 reads CATGTSEAFF. CDR3 nucleotides: TGTGCCACCGGGACATCAGAAGCTTTCTTT.